The sequence of this TCR beta chain was determined in a study of T cell repertoires in cytomegalovirus infection. Each CDR3 protein is one row after TCRdb ran MiXCR on the reads. The sample carries about 260,000 distinct CDR3 sequences, roughly 9% recorded once. This clonotype occurred a few times. Its antigen is currently unknown. After removal of 2 bases from V and 3 bases from J, the junction contained 6 bases not matched to a gene. The CDR3 spans 14 residues. CDR1 DFQATT and CDR2 SNEGSKA come from the germline V gene (reference sequence). Study findings and constraints: Across the ex vivo response, the dominant clonotypes were HLA-C-restricted CMV-specific TCR beta clonotypes.

The chain carries TRBV20-1 and TRBJ2-7; 8 bases match TRBD1. The sequence was collected from a human donor in good health (CMV status not recorded). Some clones in this sample may be carry-over from other donors' samples. What was sequenced was PBMCs. CDR3 sequence: CSARRQGLDYEQYF. The CDR3 DNA follows: TGCAGTGCTAGACGACAGGGGCTGGACTACGAGCAGTACTTC.